The clone carrying this T cell receptor (beta chain) was seen a few times. With each sample, at least 5 micrograms of total RNA were extracted. The sample is drawn from a study of blood T cells in healthy people across ages. Germline CDR1 LGHDT, CDR2 YNNKEL (reference sequence). The CDR3 covers 15 residues. Trimming pared 1 base from V and 4 bases from J, leaving 11 bases between. A second PCR of about 7 to 11 cycles used a sample-barcoded 5' primer and a J-beta primer mix. Every sample returned 3 million or more CDR3-containing paired-end reads. Via MiXCR, TCRdb re-called the 5' RACE reads, giving one row per CDR3 protein. The sample shows 1.8 million or so distinct CDR3 sequences, approximately 39% of them seen only once.

The clonotype was recovered from a human donor in good health. The chain joins TRBV3-1 to TRBJ1-5; D possibly corresponds to TRBD1 (6 bases). Sequencing used blood. The DNA for the CDR3 is TGTGCCAGCAGCCAAGGGCGGACAGCGAATCAGCCCCAGCATTTT. As protein: CASSQGRTANQPQHF. The full variable domain, rest sourced from reference TRBV3-1 and TRBJ1-5, is DTAVSQTPKYLVTQMGNDKSIKCEQNLGHDTMYWYKQDSKKFLKIMFSYNNKELIINETVPNRFSPKSPDKAHLNLHINSLELGDSAVYFCASSQGRTANQPQHFGDGTRLSIL.